The 30 T cell receptor beta chains below were found in one sample sequenced in a study of early T cells in non-severe SARS-CoV-2 infection. Via MiXCR, TCRdb re-called the 5' RACE reads, giving one row per CDR3 protein. The repertoire consists of roughly 77,000 distinct CDR3 sequences, with more than 10% occurring once and the leading ten covering more than 4.5%. The sample was whole blood. The origin of the receptors is an adult who was a healthcare worker with PCR-confirmed SARS-CoV-2 infection or an uninfected control (not recorded which).

The chain combines TRBV29-1 with TRBJ2-1, with a weak D call TRBD2 (5 bases). V was trimmed by 7 bases and J by 8 bases, leaving 9 bases between them. The CDR3 is made up of 10 amino acids. CDR1 and CDR2 (germline): SQVTM, ANQGSEA. The CDR3 nucleotides read TGCAGCGCCGAGGACTATGAGCAGTTCTTC. Protein: CSAEDYEQFF.

The chain combines TRBV30 with TRBJ2-3; unclear D gene. V was shortened by 8 bases and J by 1 base, with 16 bases between the two germline ends. Germline loops: CDR1 GTSNPN, CDR2 SVGIG (reference sequence). This CDR3 contains 14 residues. For the CDR3, the DNA is TGTGCCCGCGACGGGTCCTCGGGCACAGATACGCAGTATTTT. Its protein is CARDGSSGTDTQYF.

In this sample, this clonotype turned up a few times. DNA for the CDR3: TGCAGTGCTAGCAGCCTACGAGGGAAACCGTCGAGTGAGCAGTTCTTC. This codes for CSASSLRGKPSSEQFF. V usage is TRBV20-1 and J usage is TRBJ2-1, with D possibly matching TRBD2 (5 bases). The CDR3 is made up of 16 amino acids. The germline V gene has CDR1 DFQATT and CDR2 SNEGSKA (reference sequence). V lost 3 bases and J 9 bases, leaving 24 bases between the germline ends.

This clonotype was counted many times. The chain uses TRBV5-1 and TRBJ1-6; D gene ambiguous. CDR1 is SGHRS, CDR2 YFSETQ, per germline. The CDR3 consists of 14 residues. Between the trimmed V and J ends, which lost 5 bases and 5 bases, there was a span of 11 bases. The CDR3 loop is CASRWTEHNSPLHF. The CDR3 coding sequence is TGCGCCAGCAGATGGACCGAGCATAATTCACCCCTCCACTTT.

This clonotype was recorded many times. The rearrangement links TRBV14 to TRBJ1-5, with D uncertain. Trimming shortened V by 5 bases and J by 5 bases, and 10 bases separated the two germline ends. The CDR3 is 13 residues long. Germline values: CDR1 SGHDN, CDR2 FVKESK. CDR3 region: CASSFTEDQPQHF. The DNA of the CDR3 is TGTGCCAGCAGCTTCACGGAGGATCAGCCCCAGCATTTT.

In this sample, this clonotype turned up a few times. The chain recombines TRBV29-1 with TRBJ2-3; D tentatively reads TRBD1 or TRBD2 (5 bases each). The germline V gene encodes CDR1 SQVTM and CDR2 ANQGSEA. V was clipped by 4 bases and J by 0 bases, with 20 bases between them. The CDR3 consists of 17 residues. The CDR3 bases are TGCAGCGTTGCCCCCTGGTCGAGGGGATCTAGCACAGATACGCAGTATTTT. Its translation is CSVAPWSRGSSTDTQYF.

Concerning this clonotype itself: At one end the junction does not follow the germline gene, possibly because of a read error. The rearrangement links TRBV29-1 to TRBJ2-7, with D perhaps being TRBD1 or TRBD2 (5 bases each). The CDR3 runs 13 residues. The germline V gene has CDR1 SQVTM and CDR2 ANQGSEA. The CDR3 region has the DNA TGCAGCGTTGTGGGGGTTGACGGGGTGACAGCAAACTTC. This codes for CSVVGVDGVTANF.

At least ten counts were recorded for this clonotype. This chain joins TRBV25-1 and TRBJ2-2; the match to TRBD1 covers 8 bases. The CDR3 is made up of 14 amino acids. V shed 6 bases, J shed 3 bases, and the junction held 3 bases outside the gene matches. CDR1 is MGHDK and CDR2 is SYGVNS in the germline V gene. The CDR3 reads CASRVTGDTGELFF. CDR3 nucleotides: TGTGCCAGCAGGGTGACAGGGGACACCGGGGAGCTGTTTTTT.

The chain couples TRBV29-1 to TRBJ1-2; TRBD1 is a possible D gene (6 bases). V was pared by 0 bases and J by 1 base, with 15 bases between. The CDR3 sequence is 16 residues long. Germline CDR1 and CDR2: SQVTM and ANQGSEA. CDR3 protein: CSVEDGQGLVNYGYTF. CDR3 DNA: TGCAGCGTTGAAGATGGCCAGGGGCTGGTTAACTATGGCTACACCTTC.

In its sample, this clonotype was seen many times. The chain employs TRBV5-6 and TRBJ1-1, with a weak D call TRBD1 (5 bases). Trimming cost V 2 bases and J 1 base, with 9 bases left between them. The CDR3 covers 14 residues. Looked up from germline, CDR1 is SGHDT and CDR2 is YYEEEE. CDR3 in amino acids: CASSLVGANTEAFF. The CDR3 region has the DNA TGTGCCAGCAGCTTAGTAGGGGCGAACACTGAAGCTTTCTTT.

This clonotype was counted many times. The J gene is TRBJ1-5, the V gene TRBV18; D perhaps matches TRBD1 (6 bases). The CDR3 extends over 14 amino acids. Per germline, CDR1 KGHSH and CDR2 LQKENI. V lost 2 bases, J lost 5 bases, and 10 bases lay in between. CDR3 bases: TGTGCCAGCTCACCATACAGGGACGATCAGCCCCAGCATTTT. This encodes CASSPYRDDQPQHF.

Remarks on this clonotype: This clone may be a read error of a much larger clone one base away. The J gene is TRBJ2-7, the V gene TRBV6-1; no reliable D call. Between the trimmed V and J ends, which lost 1 base and 7 bases, there was a span of 11 bases. Per germline, CDR1 MNHNS and CDR2 SASEGT. CDR3 length: 13 amino acids. For the CDR3, the DNA is TGTGCCAGCAGTGAAGGGTCTCGGAAAGAGCAGTACTTC. It is translated as CASSEGSRKEQYF.

This clonotype was recorded at least ten times. The rearrangement joins TRBV6-1 to TRBJ2-7, with a possible D match to TRBD2 (5 bases). The CDR3 loop spans 12 amino acids. CDR1 and CDR2 from the germline V gene are MNHNS and SASEGT. The V end was cut by 7 bases, the J end by 5 bases, with 12 bases between. The CDR3 reads CASMGPGDEQYF. Here the CDR3 DNA reads TGTGCCAGCATGGGTCCCGGGGACGAGCAGTACTTC.

In this sample, this clonotype turned up many times. The V and J genes are TRBV6-5 and TRBJ2-1; D is perhaps TRBD1 (6 bases). CDR1 is MNHEY, CDR2 SVGAGI, per germline. Trimming removed 5 bases at V and 8 bases at J, with 7 bases between. This CDR3 spans 11 amino acids. The CDR3 reads CASSQGYEQFF. The DNA of the CDR3 is TGTGCCAGCAGTCAGGGGTATGAGCAGTTCTTC.

This clonotype was seen a few times. The J gene is TRBJ2-1, the V gene TRBV11-2, with 12 bases matching TRBD2. CDR1 and CDR2 from the germline V gene are SGHAT and FQNNGV. The CDR3 spans 19 residues. Trimming removed 2 bases from V and 6 bases from J; junction bases left unmatched: 14. The CDR3 reads CASSLLSPRTSGISNEQFF. The CDR3 DNA reads TGTGCCAGCAGCTTACTGAGCCCGAGGACTAGCGGGATAAGCAATGAGCAGTTCTTC. Full variable domain (outside the CDR3, taken from reference TRBV11-2 and TRBJ2-1): EAGVAQSPRYKIIEKRQSVAFWCNPISGHATLYWYQQILGQGPKLLIQFQNNGVVDDSQLPKDRFSAERLKGVDSTLKIQPAKLEDSAVYLCASSLLSPRTSGISNEQFFGPGTRLTVL.

The V and J genes are TRBV11-2 and TRBJ1-1; possible D gene TRBD1, 5 bases. Per germline, CDR1 SGHAT and CDR2 FQNNGV. The CDR3 loop spans 14 amino acids. V was clipped by 1 base and J by 5 bases, with 11 bases between them. CDR3 nucleotide sequence: TGTGCCAGCAGCTTAGGTATAGGGGAGACTGAAGCTTTCTTT. Translation: CASSLGIGETEAFF.

This clonotype was counted only a few times. This rearrangement joins TRBV7-3 to TRBJ2-1; D is unclear. Trimming took off 4 bases at V and 4 bases at J, with 8 bases between the two ends. Germline V gives CDR1 SGHTA, CDR2 FQGTGA. The CDR3 totals 13 residues. The CDR3 reads CASSSASYNEQFF. In DNA form, the CDR3 reads TGTGCCAGCAGCTCTGCCAGTTACAATGAGCAGTTCTTC. Complete variable domain (other parts from reference TRBV7-3 and TRBJ2-1): GAGVSQTPSNKVTEKGKYVELRCDPISGHTALYWYRQSLGQGPEFLIYFQGTGAADDSGLPNDRFFAVRPEGSVSTLKIQRTERGDSAVYLCASSSASYNEQFFGPGTRLTVL.

The chain has TRBV7-8 and TRBJ2-7, with D perhaps being TRBD1 or TRBD2 (5 bases each). Trimming took 6 bases from V and 3 from J, leaving 15 bases between them. The CDR3 loop spans 14 amino acids. Germline assignment: CDR1 SGHVS and CDR2 FQNEAQ. CDR3: CASRPGRKIYEQYF. CDR3 DNA sequence: TGTGCCAGCAGGCCGGGACGGAAAATCTACGAGCAGTACTTC.

This clonotype was counted only a few times. The genes are TRBV2 and TRBJ2-3; 10 nucleotides line up with TRBD2. Germline assignment: CDR1 SNHLY and CDR2 FYNNEI. V lost 11 bases and J lost 5; bases outside the gene matches: 10. The CDR3 consists of 14 residues. The DNA of the CDR3 is TGTGCCTCAAAGCTAGCGGGAGCTGGAGATACGCAGTATTTT. Amino acid sequence: CASKLAGAGDTQYF.

There are a few counts of this clonotype. The V and J genes are TRBV5-1 and TRBJ1-1, with no clear D. This CDR3 region has 13 residues. Per germline, CDR1 SGHRS and CDR2 YFSETQ. Trimming took 2 bases from V and 4 from J, leaving 9 bases between them. CDR3 bases: TGCGCCAGCAGCTTTAACCGTGCCACTGAAGCTTTCTTT. Translation: CASSFNRATEAFF.

This clonotype has a count of ten or more. This chain connects TRBV9 to TRBJ1-1; D call uncertain. V shed 0 bases and J shed 2 bases, with 8 bases lying between them. The CDR3 runs 14 residues. Germline-derived CDR1 and CDR2 are SGDLS and YYNGEE. The CDR3: CASSVGSGNTEAFF. The CDR3 DNA sequence: TGTGCCAGCAGCGTAGGTTCCGGTAACACTGAAGCTTTCTTT.

This clonotype was found a few times. The V call is TRBV6-6, the J call TRBJ2-2; TRBD1 matches 7 bases. Germline assignment: CDR1 MNHNY and CDR2 SVGAGI (reference sequence). Losses at the gene ends were 6 bases for V and 2 bases for J; bases not matched to a gene: 6. The CDR3 sequence is 15 residues long. The CDR3 bases are TGTGCCAGCAGCCCCGGGGACAGAAACACCGGGGAGCTGTTTTTT. The encoded protein is CASSPGDRNTGELFF.

This chain connects TRBV7-2 to TRBJ2-7, with a possible D match to TRBD1 (5 bases). The CDR3 sequence is 14 residues long. Germline V gene lookup returns CDR1 SGHTA and CDR2 FQGNSA. V gave up 4 bases and J gave up 0 bases, with 10 bases separating them. CDR3 coding DNA: TGTGCCAGCAGCTACGGCGACAGCTCCTACGAGCAGTACTTC. This codes for CASSYGDSSYEQYF.

V is TRBV7-2 and J is TRBJ2-3; the D is unclear. The CDR3 has 13 residues. V was clipped by 1 base and J by 4 bases, with 6 bases between them. Per the germline V gene, CDR1 is SGHTA and CDR2 is FQGNSA. CDR3 in amino acids: CASSLGPADTQYF. The CDR3 DNA reads TGTGCCAGCAGCTTAGGACCAGCAGATACGCAGTATTTT. The full variable domain, its missing parts supplied by reference TRBV7-2 and TRBJ2-3, is GAGVSQSPSNKVTEKGKDVELRCDPISGHTALYWYRQSLGQGLEFLIYFQGNSAPDKSGLPSDRFSAERTGGSVSTLTIQRTQQEDSAVYLCASSLGPADTQYFGPGTRLTVL.

This clonotype was picked up many times. The chain has TRBV2 and TRBJ2-5; D gene uncertain. The V gene lost 4 bases and the J gene lost 3 bases, with 9 bases spanning the gap. Germline V lookup: CDR1 SNHLY, CDR2 FYNNEI. This CDR3 region has 13 residues. The CDR3 loop reads CASSAVGEETQYF. DNA of the CDR3: TGTGCCAGCAGTGCGGTCGGTGAAGAGACCCAGTACTTC.

This chain links TRBV19 with TRBJ2-7, with 11 bases identical to TRBD1. The CDR3 has 14 amino acids. Germline V lookup: CDR1 LNHDA, CDR2 SQIVND (reference sequence). V shed 3 bases, J shed 4 bases, and the junction held 2 bases outside the gene matches. CDR3 nucleotide sequence: TGTGCCAGTAGTATTGGGACAGGGGGGTACGAGCAGTACTTC. It is translated as CASSIGTGGYEQYF.

The table lists this clonotype with a few counts. The CDR3 loop reads CASRLPPRLAGGRNEQFF. The CDR3 coding sequence is TGTGCCAGCAGACTCCCCCCCCGACTAGCGGGAGGGAGAAATGAGCAGTTCTTC. The V call is TRBV7-9, the J call TRBJ2-1; 14 nucleotides align to TRBD2. Trimming removed 6 bases from V and 7 bases from J; junction bases left unmatched: 14. The germline V gene has CDR1 SEHNR and CDR2 FQNEAQ (reference sequence). The CDR3 is made up of 18 amino acids.

The chain combines TRBV12-3 or TRBV12-4 with TRBJ1-2; perhaps TRBD1 as D (6 bases). The V and J ends lost 6 bases and 1 base respectively, with 12 bases between them. The CDR3 contains 14 residues. This CDR3 is CASREGQNNYGYTF. The DNA of the CDR3 is TGTGCCAGCAGAGAAGGACAGAATAACTATGGCTACACCTTC.

This clonotype was recorded many times. This rearrangement joins TRBV19 to TRBJ1-5, with D perhaps matching TRBD1 (5 bases). Per the germline V gene, CDR1 is LNHDA and CDR2 is SQIVND (reference sequence). The CDR3 totals 14 residues. Trimming took off 5 bases at V and 5 bases at J, with 13 bases between the two ends. The CDR3 reads CASSPRGADQPQHF. In nucleotides, the CDR3 is TGTGCCAGTAGTCCCCGGGGCGCCGATCAGCCCCAGCATTTT.

In its sample, this clonotype was seen many times. The chain uses TRBV7-9 and TRBJ1-2; the D is unclear. V lost 0 bases and J 1 base, leaving 3 bases between the germline ends. Per the germline V gene, CDR1 is SEHNR and CDR2 is FQNEAQ (reference sequence). The CDR3 totals 13 residues. The CDR3 sequence: CASSLAGNYGYTF. The CDR3, as DNA: TGTGCCAGCAGCTTAGCTGGTAACTATGGCTACACCTTC.